This TCR beta chain was recorded in a study of T-cell memory formation after mild COVID-19 listed by TCRdb under 2021. With respect to the entire study: Most TCR sequence clusters were specific to one of the two donors. T-cell clones expanding and contracting after mild COVID-19 in a couple of donors were tracked by longitudinal TCRalpha and TCRbeta repertoire sequencing. Two young, previously healthy adult volunteers made up the cohort, one male and one female.

PBMCs were isolated by Ficoll-Paque density gradient centrifugation. The sequencing machine was an Illumina NovaSeq 6000. cDNA libraries for TCRalpha and TCRbeta were prepared by 5'RACE using constant-segment primers, with sample barcodes and unique molecular identifiers added. Trizol reagent was used to extract RNA from every sample. Libraries were amplified in two PCR steps, with a second sample barcode and Illumina TruSeq adapters added in the second step. Sequencing of libraries was performed on an Illumina NovaSeq with 2 x 150 bp paired-end reads. The study's processing was this. Reads were demultiplexed and collapsed into UMI-guided consensus sequences with migec v1.2.7. Using mixcr v2.1.11, UMI consensuses were aligned to TRA and TRB V and J templates and then assembled into clonotypes. A clonotype was counted as expanded or contracted only when both edgeR and NoisET called the clonotype significant, with the noise models trained on biological replicates. edgeR calls used a false discovery rate-adjusted p below 0.01 and a log2 fold-change threshold of 1. As an exploratory analysis of dynamics, max-normalized trajectories of the 1000 most abundant clonotypes were examined by PCA with hierarchical clustering. The CD4 or CD8 phenotype of responding clones was assigned using the separately sequenced CD4+ and CD8+ repertoires. TCRdb itself trimmed the public reads at Q25 with fastp, ran MiXCR and retained productive beta chains. Each CDR3 protein appears once, grouped with its most common genes and DNA. The V and J calls and clone size are TCRdb's, not the authors'. For this sample the table gives around 320,000 distinct CDR3 sequences, of which approximately 14% were detected only once. The top ten constitute under 25% of the sample.

On the study overall, not on this receptor specifically: The second-wave clones that peaked on day 37 were not confirmed to be SARS-CoV-2 specific. Contracting CD4+ clones were located mainly in the CM and EM memory subsets, whereas CD8+ clones were found to be enriched in EMRA. Balanced CD4/CD8 phenotypes were observed for clones contracting from day 15 to 85, whereas a bias towards CD4+ was observed for a second wave of clones expanding from day 15 to 37. The study covered only two mild cases, and larger cohorts including severe cases with pre-infection samples were considered necessary. Some responding clones were found in pre-infection memory, which suggests that pre-existing cross-reactive memory T cells took part in the SARS-CoV-2 response.

CDR1 and CDR2 were assigned from the germline V gene (reference sequence) as DFQATT and SNEGSKA. The CDR3 measures 11 amino acids from cysteine to phenylalanine. The DNA shown is the 33-base CDR3, in frame from base 1. V loses 3 bases, J loses 6 bases, and the germline ends lie 9 bases apart. Comment on this clonotype: Its binding antigen is unknown. No qualities accompany the bases; no much larger clone lies one base away.

This clonotype originated in a man younger than 35 who had mild COVID-19 (a few samples of this study predate the infection). The sample titles of this study are shuffled in the database, so cell type and time point are left out; the donor was told from shared clones. Sample: PBMCs or a T cell subset sorted from them (not recorded which). The chain links TRBV20-1 with TRBJ2-7; TRBD2 might be the D gene, on 6 matching bases. The nucleotide sequence is given as TGCAGTGCTAGGACTAGAGGCGAGCAGTACTTC. This yields the protein CSARTRGEQYF.